The rows below give T cell receptor beta chains drawn from one sample of a study of blood T cell repertoires in COVID-19. Data came from immunoSEQ multiplex PCR; TCRdb stores just in-frame clones and leaves some out. The table includes 250,000 to 350,000 clones, around four fifths detected once. The sample was peripheral blood. These receptors were collected from a woman aged 45-65 years with active or convalescent COVID-19. Each CDR3 is given with its conserved first and last residue.

j_call v_call cdr3_aa
TRBJ1-2 TRBV9 CASSEGAGYGYTF
TRBJ2-1 TRBV27 CASSLSGISSYNEQFF
TRBJ2-7 TRBV29-1 CSVETGAYEQYF
TRBJ1-2 TRBV5-4 CASSPTGTGVNHGYTF
TRBJ1-2 TRBV6-5 CASSYSMMDEGSSYTF
TRBJ1-1 TRBV19 CASSILSDFTEAFF
TRBJ1-2 TRBV11-2 CASSLDAGEGYGYTF
TRBJ1-5 TRBV19 CASSTVGTGHQPQHF
TRBJ2-1 TRBV19 CASSIQGTNSYNEQFF
TRBJ2-5 TRBV12-3/TRBV12-4 CASSLAAGVDSDF
TRBJ2-5 TRBV7-9 CASNPGRARGETQYF
TRBJ2-2 TRBV5-1 CASSSLGELFF
TRBJ1-5 TRBV4-2 CASSRDEGSNQPQHF
TRBJ2-7 TRBV28 CASWSGRAYEQYF
TRBJ2-1 TRBV14 CASSQDRASGMKNEQFF
TRBJ2-7 TRBV30 CAWRDRDGIGYEQYF
TRBJ2-7 TRBV24-1 CATSGSTGSHEQYF
TRBJ2-1 TRBV11-3 CASSFGYAFHNEQFF
TRBJ2-1 TRBV7-8 CASSLRSGTVSSYNEQFF
TRBJ2-5 TRBV4-1 CASSQDASGDQETQYF
TRBJ2-3 TRBV6-2/TRBV6-3 CASSGSWADTQYF
TRBJ1-1 TRBV2 CAREGLRDAGMNTEAFF
TRBJ2-5 TRBV7-9 CASSFHRGAQETQYF
TRBJ2-7 TRBV11-2 CASSRGGISYEQYF
TRBJ2-7 TRBV7-9 CASSSPRRGYEQYF
TRBJ1-1 TRBV5-1 CASSSQTGVFVSDTEAFF
TRBJ1-2 TRBV6-5 CASSRTGMINYGYTF
TRBJ1-1 TRBV14 CASSQDSNTEAFF
TRBJ2-1 TRBV7-9 CASSLPGTPIVEQFF
TRBJ2-5 TRBV5-1 CASSLGSGSEETQYF
TRBJ2-2 TRBV19 CASSILSGGGTGELFF
TRBJ2-1 TRBV27 CASSPRTSGHNEQFF
TRBJ1-1 TRBV7-8 CASSSLFDRAGTEAFF
TRBJ2-1 TRBV24-1 CATSDFGEAGGNEQFF
TRBJ1-1 TRBV9 CASSPRVDTEAFF
TRBJ2-5 TRBV19 CASSIGGTGKQETQYF
TRBJ1-5 TRBV7-9 CASSPGGMRIGDQPQHF
TRBJ2-7 TRBV3-1/TRBV3-2 CASSQSLAEAYEQYF
TRBJ2-3 TRBV6-2/TRBV6-3 CASSYSAGGPVGYTQYF
TRBJ1-4 TRBV5-1 CASSDTEAGNEKLFF
TRBJ2-3 TRBV18 CASSPQGASSTDTQYF
TRBJ2-7 TRBV28 CASNSLAGVSYEQYF
TRBJ2-1 TRBV2 CASSIGESSYNEQFF
TRBJ2-3 TRBV4-1 CASSHGLAGSSDTQYF
TRBJ2-7 TRBV9 CASSVGASISGRMYEQYF
TRBJ2-1 TRBV9 CASSVGMGLGYNEQFF
TRBJ1-1 TRBV7-8 CASSLDVRMNTEAFF
TRBJ2-3 TRBV3-1/TRBV3-2 CASSQDPLGRRDTDTQYF
TRBJ2-6 TRBV19 CASSIPHRAGANVLTF
TRBJ2-1 TRBV9 CASSETSSSFNEQFF
TRBJ2-1 TRBV5-1 CASSLATGSSYNEQFF
TRBJ2-1 TRBV9 CASSVELASVQFF
TRBJ1-2 TRBV25-1 CASSEYRLGEGVVGYTF
TRBJ2-7 TRBV11-2 CASSFLAGKAREQYF
TRBJ2-3 TRBV7-9 CASSFRTGSTDTQYF
TRBJ2-1 TRBV3-1/TRBV3-2 CASSQDGKRLAFGNEQFF